This TCR beta chain emerged from a study of blood T cells in healthy people across ages. Study details: Every two T cells gave about one barcoded beta molecule via template switching.

Sample-barcoded 5' priming and a J-beta primer mix drove a second PCR of roughly 6 to 12 cycles. TCRdb independently ran MiXCR on the 5' RACE reads; one entry per CDR3 protein. The sample holds approximately 690,000 distinct CDR3 sequences, around 41% seen once. Extractions gave at least 5 micrograms of total RNA per sample. The length of the CDR3 is 15 residues. Germline-derived CDR1 and CDR2 are SQVTM and ANQGSEA. J lost 9 bases, V lost 4 bases, and 11 bases had no gene match. The sequenced sample was blood. The receptor was derived from a man aged 80 or over in good health. The V call is TRBV29-1, the J call TRBJ2-1; TRBD2 aligns across 11 bases. The chain's CDR3 is CSVGVLAGERSEQFF. DNA for the CDR3: TGCAGCGTTGGTGTACTAGCGGGGGAGCGAAGTGAGCAGTTCTTC.